Below are 3 T cell receptor beta chains sequenced from a single sample in a study of T-cell reconstitution after alpha-beta-depleted transplantation in children. Preparation of the TCRbeta library involved a method that used unique molecular identifiers. From the PCR reads, TCRdb called clonotypes with MiXCR, one entry per CDR3 protein. The repertoire holds 200,000 to 250,000 distinct CDR3 sequences, with about 8.8% as singletons. The sequences come from PBMCs from the stem cell graft donor, collected from the stem cell graft. The receptors were gathered from a human donor who donated a stem cell graft to a child with SCID.

This clonotype showed up many times. The chain recombines TRBV7-2 with TRBJ2-7, with a weak D call TRBD2 (6 bases). This CDR3 is built from 13 residues. The germline gives CDR1 SGHTA, CDR2 FQGNSA. Trimming took 3 bases from V and 7 from J, leaving 13 bases between them. Here the CDR3 DNA reads TGTGCCAGCAGCTTTTTGGGGGGACGTGAGCAGTACTTC. Its translation: CASSFLGGREQYF.

On this clonotype: This clone may be a read error of a much larger clone one base away. J is TRBJ1-3 and V is TRBV4-2; no firm D call. There are 14 residues in the CDR3. In germline, CDR1 is LGHNA, CDR2 YNFKEQ. CDR3: CARSRGILRNTIYF. The CDR3 nucleotides are TGTGCCAGGAGCCGTGGGATCCTCAGAAACACCATATATTTT.

This clonotype showed up many times. The chain is built from TRBV20-1 and TRBJ1-1; possible D gene TRBD1, 5 bases. Germline V CDR1 and CDR2: DFQATT, SNEGSKA (reference sequence). The CDR3 consists of 14 residues. Between the trimmed V and J ends, which lost 2 bases and 5 bases, there was a span of 15 bases. This chain's CDR3 is CSARPSRGITEAFF. The CDR3 DNA reads as TGCAGTGCTAGACCATCGAGGGGCATAACTGAAGCTTTCTTT.